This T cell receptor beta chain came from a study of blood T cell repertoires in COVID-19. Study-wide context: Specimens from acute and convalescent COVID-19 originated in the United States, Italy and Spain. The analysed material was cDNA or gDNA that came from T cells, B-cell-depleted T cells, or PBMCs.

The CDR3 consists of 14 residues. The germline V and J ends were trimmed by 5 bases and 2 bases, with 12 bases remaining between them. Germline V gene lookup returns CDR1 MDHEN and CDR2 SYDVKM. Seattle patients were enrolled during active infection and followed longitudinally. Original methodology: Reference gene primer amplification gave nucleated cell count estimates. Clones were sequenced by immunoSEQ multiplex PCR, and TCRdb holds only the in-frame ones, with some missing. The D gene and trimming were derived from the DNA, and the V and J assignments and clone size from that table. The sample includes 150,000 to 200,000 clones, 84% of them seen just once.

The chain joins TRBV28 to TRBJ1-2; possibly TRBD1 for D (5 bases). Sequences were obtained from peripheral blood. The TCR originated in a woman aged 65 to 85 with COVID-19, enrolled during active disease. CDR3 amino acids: CASSGGVRNYGYTF. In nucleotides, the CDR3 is TGTGCCAGCAGTGGGGGGGTCAGGAACTATGGCTACACCTTC.